Listed here are 6 T cell receptor beta chains from one sample, sequenced in a study of OX40 agonist ivuxolimab in advanced cancers. Profiled with immunoSEQ multiplex PCR; TCRdb holds only in-frame clones, not every one. The repertoire holds tens of thousands of clones, with just under 95% as singletons. Source: CD4+ or CD8+ T cells sorted from blood, taken in a trial of the OX40 agonist ivuxolimab. The source is an adult with an advanced solid tumor such as melanoma, head and neck, liver or kidney cancer.

J is TRBJ2-7 and V is TRBV7-2; D gene ambiguous. The CDR3 has 14 amino acids. Germline V CDR1 and CDR2: SGHTA, FQGNSA. Trimming removed 3 bases from V and 1 base from J, with 10 bases in between. CDR3 nucleotide sequence: TGTGCCAGCAGCTTGGGGTTTACTTCCTACGAGCAGTACTTC. Its protein product is CASSLGFTSYEQYF.

This chain links TRBV30 with TRBJ1-6, with a possible D match to TRBD1 (5 bases). The CDR3 runs 16 residues. V was shortened by 2 bases and J by 3 bases, with 14 bases between the two germline ends. Germline V gene lookup returns CDR1 GTSNPN and CDR2 SVGIG (reference sequence). The chain's CDR3 is CAWSRTFGDYNSPLHF. The CDR3 bases are TGTGCCTGGAGTCGGACATTCGGCGACTATAATTCACCCCTCCACTTT.

The gene calls are TRBV27 and TRBJ1-2; possible D gene TRBD1, 5 bases. Trimming took off 4 bases at V and 8 bases at J, with 14 bases between the two ends. The CDR3 is 13 amino acids. CDR1 MNHEY and CDR2 SMNVEV come from the germline V gene (reference sequence). CDR3 in DNA: TGTGCCAGCAGTTCCCCGGAGGGGCTAGGCTACACCTTC. Translated, it gives CASSSPEGLGYTF.

The chain employs TRBV5-1 and TRBJ2-3; 9 bases are a match to TRBD1. The CDR3 has 15 amino acids. V lost 4 bases and J lost 3; bases outside the gene matches: 6. From germline, CDR1 is SGHRS and CDR2 YFSETQ. The CDR3 region is CASSIQGASTDTQYF. CDR3 nucleotides: TGCGCCAGCAGCATACAGGGGGCGTCGACAGATACGCAGTATTTT.

The chain combines TRBV6-1 with TRBJ2-7; 10 bases map to TRBD2. Germline loops: CDR1 MNHNS, CDR2 SASEGT. With V trimmed by 8 bases and J by 3 bases, 10 bases remained unmatched. There are 15 residues in the CDR3. Here the CDR3 reads CASGLAGTSDYEQYF. CDR3 DNA: TGTGCCAGCGGTTTGGCTGGGACTAGCGACTACGAGCAGTACTTC.

This clone has just a few counts. V gene TRBV6-5 combines with J gene TRBJ1-2; 8 positions agree with TRBD1. This CDR3 region has 15 residues. Trimming removed 6 bases from V and 4 bases from J; junction bases left unmatched: 10. Germline values: CDR1 MNHEY, CDR2 SVGAGI. The CDR3 nucleotides read TGTGCCAGCAGAGATACTCAGGGGGCCGGCTATGGCTACACCTTC. It encodes CASRDTQGAGYGYTF.